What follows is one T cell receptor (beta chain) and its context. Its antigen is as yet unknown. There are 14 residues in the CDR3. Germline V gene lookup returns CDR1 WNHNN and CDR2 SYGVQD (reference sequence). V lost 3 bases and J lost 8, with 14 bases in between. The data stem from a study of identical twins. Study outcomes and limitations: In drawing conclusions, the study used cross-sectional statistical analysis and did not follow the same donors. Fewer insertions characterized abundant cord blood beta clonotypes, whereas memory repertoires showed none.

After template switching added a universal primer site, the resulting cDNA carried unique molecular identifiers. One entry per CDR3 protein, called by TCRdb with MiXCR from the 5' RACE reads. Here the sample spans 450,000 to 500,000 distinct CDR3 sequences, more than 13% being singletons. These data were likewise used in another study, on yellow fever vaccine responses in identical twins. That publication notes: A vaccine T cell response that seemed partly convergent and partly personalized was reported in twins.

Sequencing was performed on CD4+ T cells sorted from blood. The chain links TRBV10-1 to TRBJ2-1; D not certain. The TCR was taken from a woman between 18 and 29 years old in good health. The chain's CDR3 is CASSESGFGDEQFF. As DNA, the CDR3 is TGCGCCAGCAGTGAATCAGGTTTTGGAGATGAGCAGTTCTTC.